The T cell receptor beta chain under discussion was sequenced for a study of blood T cell repertoires in COVID-19. Study at large: Sites across the United States, Italy and Spain contributed samples from acute and convalescent COVID-19. Nucleic acid was either cDNA or gDNA, and it came from T cells, B-cell-depleted T cells, or PBMCs.

About this clone: Other DNA sequences in this specimen translate into the identical CDR3.

Germline V gene lookup returns CDR1 SGHRS and CDR2 YFSETQ. Trimming pared 3 bases from V and 2 bases from J, leaving 9 bases between. The CDR3 covers 13 residues. Clones were sequenced by immunoSEQ multiplex PCR, and TCRdb holds only the in-frame ones, with some missing. Counted here are about 220,000 clones, around 84% occurring once; the ten biggest clones make up approximately 5.1%. The sequence derives from a woman aged 55-70 years who had recovered from COVID-19. Sequencing was done on a sample of peripheral blood. V usage is TRBV5-1 and J usage is TRBJ2-7; D possibly corresponds to TRBD1 (6 bases). This chain's CDR3 is CASSSGQTYEQYF. CDR3 DNA sequence: TGCGCCAGCAGCTCTGGACAGACCTACGAGCAGTACTTC.